Described below is a single T cell receptor beta chain sequence and its context. No antigen is known for it. The input lacks base qualities; no much larger clone sits a single base away. The library was generated by the immunoSEQ multiplex PCR assay. In most patients, genomic DNA was isolated using the Qiagen DNeasy Blood and Tissue Kit and sent frozen to Adaptive Biotechnologies for TCR sequencing. High-throughput TCR-beta CDR3 sequencing of genomic DNA from most patients was performed by Adaptive Biotechnologies. The source study handled its data this way. Adaptive's ImmunoSEQ software supplied the TCR sequencing data for 15 to 20 patients, while MiXCR and VDJtools were used to process three other patients. CD4 versus CD8 sorting errors were corrected by removing sequences found in both subsets at a frequency ratio below 5:1. CDR3 nucleotide sequences shared by donor and recipient were removed because the origin of these sequences could not be assigned. To be classed as alloreactive, a clone needed at least 2-fold expansion over unstimulated cells and a minimum CFSE-low frequency of 0.002% (template counts) or 0.001% (read counts). Mappable clones were those detected in sequenced pre-transplant spleen, lymph node, or MLR CFSE-low populations of the donor or recipient. The cumulative frequency of alloreactive clones was calculated as a percentage of all sequences, weighted by copy number. As stored in TCRdb, this immuneACCESS dataset retains in-frame rearrangements with V and J assigned. A fraction of the clones does not appear; measured against another copy, unresolved V genes explain less than half of the discrepancy, and the remainder lacks a known reason. The V and J calls and the clone size are those of that table, but D and trimming were determined from the DNA. The sample data list over 100,000 clones, and around 94% of these were observed just once. The top ten clones comprise 0.95% to 1.5% of the sample.

Per the germline V gene (reference sequence), SGHNT is the CDR1 and YYREEE is the CDR2. CDR3 length: 14 amino acids, cysteine to phenylalanine. The read is trimmed to its CDR3 DNA, 42 bases read in frame from base 1. The germline ends are 10 bases apart after V is trimmed by 9 bases and J by 0 bases. Taken with the paper, the label for time point translates to: cells obtained before transplantation from donor or recipient. CD3+CD4+ and CD3+CD8+ populations were FACS-sorted from unstimulated pre-transplant donor and recipient cells taken from spleen or lymph nodes. The sample originates from a study of graft-versus-host responses after intestinal transplantation (dated by TCRdb to about 2021). With respect to the entire study: The transplants that recipients received were multivisceral, liver-intestinal, or isolated intestinal. Every recipient was given anti-thymocyte globulin induction, then maintenance tacrolimus and steroids for 2 to 3 years. After intestinal transplantation, graft-versus-host and host-versus-graft alloreactive T cell clones were followed in the graft, circulation and bone marrow using bulk TCR-beta CDR3 sequencing. Alloreactive clones were identified by sequencing pre-transplant mixed lymphocyte reaction products and comparing them with unstimulated pre-transplant donor and recipient T cells. Of the roughly 25 intestinal transplant recipients enrolled in the cohort, one of whom was a retransplant, a few patients without pretransplant specimens were excluded. A peak of at least 4% donor T cells among recipient peripheral blood mononuclear cells was the definition used for donor T cell macrochimerism. Rather than going through the commercial service, samples from three later patients were sequenced in-house on an Illumina MiSeq and processed with MiXCR. Points the paper makes about the study in general: High GvH to HvG T cell clonal ratios were observed in the allografts of patients with donor T cell macrochimerism. Early after transplant, declines in HvG clones were associated with peak levels of circulating GvH clones. GvH clones were detected in recipient bone marrow, and some appeared earlier in ileal mucosa or blood, consistent with an intestinal mucosal origin. Conclusions were limited by the relatively low number and heterogeneity of intestinal transplant patients.

The chain joins TRBV5-4 to TRBJ2-6; the D gene is perhaps TRBD1, on 5 matching bases. Sequences were derived from unstimulated CD8+ T cells sorted from spleen or lymph node cells, sampled before transplant. The sequence derives from a human donor who was the organ donor for an intestinal transplant. In nucleotide form, the sequence is TGTGCCATCAAAGACAGCTCTGGGGCCAACGTCCTGACTTTC. The encoded protein is CAIKDSSGANVLTF.